What follows are 32 T cell receptor beta chains derived from one specimen sequenced in a study of cytomegalovirus exposure and HLA in healthy donors. PCR primers comprised 60 Vbeta and 13 Jbeta primers. Sequencing used immunoSEQ multiplex PCR; TCRdb keeps in-frame clones, though not all of them. Found here are under 100,000 clones, around 81% of them singletons; the top ten hold 5.5% to 7%. Sequenced: PBMCs. The receptors come from a man aged 18 to 30 in good health and CMV-seropositive.

This clone appeared a single time. The rearrangement links TRBV11-2 to TRBJ1-2; possibly TRBD1 for D (5 bases). Trimming stripped 5 bases from V and 4 bases from J, with 14 bases between. In germline, CDR1 is SGHAT, CDR2 FQNNGV. This CDR3 is 14 amino acids long. Written as DNA, the CDR3 is TGTGCCAGCAGCCCTAACGCAGGGATCTATGGCTACACCTTC. Its translation is CASSPNAGIYGYTF.

This clone occurred a few times. CDR3 bases: TGCGCCAGCAGCGCGGGACAGGGGGCGGATGGCTACACCTTC. The encoded protein is CASSAGQGADGYTF. This rearrangement joins TRBV5-1 to TRBJ1-2; 12 bases map to TRBD1. This CDR3 has 14 residues. CDR1 is SGHRS, CDR2 YFSETQ, per germline. V shed 4 bases and J 6 bases; nucleotides not matched to a gene: 4.

This clone was observed a single time. This chain's CDR3 is CASRTGYTEAFF. The CDR3 DNA follows: TGCGCCAGCAGGACAGGGTATACTGAAGCTTTCTTT. The chain carries TRBV10-2 and TRBJ1-1, with 7 bases identical to TRBD1. J gave up 5 bases and V 6 bases, and 3 bases lay outside the gene matches. The CDR3 covers 12 residues. The germline gives CDR1 WSHSY, CDR2 SAAADI.

The chain employs TRBV29-1 and TRBJ2-5; TRBD2 agrees at 11 bases. The CDR3 totals 12 residues. Per germline, CDR1 SQVTM and CDR2 ANQGSEA. In DNA, the CDR3 is TGCAGTGGGACTAGCGGCAGGGAGGGCCAGTACTTC. Residues: CSGTSGREGQYF.

The chain has TRBV11-2 and TRBJ1-3; D remains ambiguous. The CDR3 has 15 residues. Germline V lookup: CDR1 SGHAT, CDR2 FQNNGV. The V gene lost 2 bases and the J gene lost 1 base, with 9 bases spanning the gap. In DNA, the CDR3 is TGTGCCAGCAGCTTATACCGGGGTTCTGGAAACACCATATATTTT. Translating it yields CASSLYRGSGNTIYF.

The V and J genes are TRBV6-5 and TRBJ1-2; TRBD1 might be the D (5 bases). The V end lost 0 bases, the J end lost 8 bases, and 13 bases lay between the germline ends. The germline gives CDR1 MNHEY, CDR2 SVGAGI. The CDR3 spans 14 residues. The DNA for the CDR3 is TGTGCCAGCAGTTACTCCAGGGTAGTAAGGGGCTACACCTTC. Amino acid sequence: CASSYSRVVRGYTF.

For this clone: This sample also contains other DNA sequences that code for the same CDR3. J is TRBJ1-3 and V is TRBV4-1; 8 nucleotides agree with TRBD1. The CDR3 covers 15 residues. Trimming took 0 bases from V and 3 from J; bases not matched to a gene: 1. CDR1 MGHRA and CDR2 YSYEKL come from the germline V gene. CDR3 in DNA: TGCGCCAGCAGCCAAGACAGGGGGCTTGGAAACACCATATATTTT. As protein: CASSQDRGLGNTIYF.

The chain is built from TRBV29-1 and TRBJ1-2; the D gene is possibly TRBD1 (5 bases). V shed 1 base and J shed 4 bases, with 22 bases lying between them. The CDR3 is 17 residues long. Looked up from germline, CDR1 is SQVTM and CDR2 is ANQGSEA. For the CDR3, the DNA is TGCAGCGTTGAAGCCGTCGTTGGCGGGGCGGAGAGCTATGGCTACACCTTC. Translation: CSVEAVVGGAESYGYTF.

This clone was recorded a few times. The chain uses TRBV19 and TRBJ1-5, with a possible D match to TRBD1 (6 bases). Germline V gene lookup returns CDR1 LNHDA and CDR2 SQIVND (reference sequence). The CDR3 runs to 14 residues. Trimming shortened V by 9 bases and J by 5 bases, and 17 bases separated the two germline ends. The CDR3 spells CASRPDRSHQPQHF. DNA of the CDR3: TGTGCCAGCCGCCCAGACAGGTCCCATCAGCCCCAGCATTTT.

The chain employs TRBV28 and TRBJ1-2; 10 bases agree with TRBD1. V was pared by 6 bases and J by 7 bases, with 5 bases of the junction left unmatched. CDR3 length: 13 amino acids. Germline-derived CDR1 and CDR2 are MDHEN and SYDVKM. The CDR3 sequence: CASSSDRGAGYTF. DNA of the CDR3: TGTGCCAGCAGCTCGGACAGGGGGGCTGGCTACACCTTC.

The chain carries TRBV10-2 and TRBJ2-1; TRBD2 matches 9 bases. The length of the CDR3 is 15 residues. Germline lookup yields CDR1 WSHSY and CDR2 SAAADI. V lost 2 bases and J lost 7; bases outside the gene matches: 6. The CDR3 nucleotides are TGCGCCAGCAGTGAGGCCCTAGCGGGACTAAATGAGCAGTTCTTC. Amino acid sequence: CASSEALAGLNEQFF.

The genes are TRBV27 and TRBJ1-5; D remains unclear. This CDR3 is 12 amino acids long. V shed 2 bases and J shed 4 bases, with 3 bases lying between them. In germline, CDR1 is MNHEY, CDR2 SMNVEV (reference sequence). The CDR3 sequence: CASSLLNQPQHF. The CDR3, as DNA: TGTGCCAGCAGTTTACTTAATCAGCCCCAGCATTTT.

V gene TRBV27 combines with J gene TRBJ1-1; D is undetermined. The CDR3 is 11 residues long. V was trimmed by 6 bases and J by 10 bases, leaving 12 bases between them. CDR1 is MNHEY and CDR2 is SMNVEV in the germline V gene (reference sequence). CDR3 DNA: TGTGCCAGCAGCCGAGGGTTGCGAGCTTTCTTT. Amino acid sequence: CASSRGLRAFF.

The genes are TRBV5-4 and TRBJ2-2, with TRBD2 matching over 13 bases. Trimming at V came to 3 bases and at J to 2 bases, leaving 10 bases not matched to a gene. This CDR3 has 19 amino acids. The germline V gene encodes CDR1 SGHNT and CDR2 YYREEE (reference sequence). CDR3 amino acids: CASSSRRGLAGDNTGELFF. CDR3 sequence (DNA): TGTGCCAGCAGCTCGAGGCGCGGACTAGCGGGAGACAACACCGGGGAGCTGTTTTTT. The full variable domain, with the rest looked up from reference TRBV5-4 and TRBJ2-2, is ETGVTQSPTHLIKTRGQQVTLRCSSQSGHNTVSWYQQALGQGPQFIFQYYREEENGRGNFPPRFSGLQFPNYSSELNVNALELDDSALYLCASSSRRGLAGDNTGELFFGEGSRLTVL.

The rearrangement uses TRBV9 and TRBJ1-4; D not resolved. Germline CDR1 reads SGDLS; CDR2 reads YYNGEE. The CDR3 consists of 15 residues. V was shortened by 0 bases and J by 5 bases, with 11 bases between the two germline ends. The CDR3 here is CASSVEEGANEKLFF. CDR3 sequence (DNA): TGTGCCAGCAGCGTAGAGGAGGGAGCAAATGAAAAACTGTTTTTT.

The genes are TRBV5-1 and TRBJ2-1, with TRBD2 matching over 9 bases. After removal of 5 bases from V and 10 bases from J, the junction contained 13 bases not matched to a gene. Germline assignment: CDR1 SGHRS and CDR2 YFSETQ. This CDR3 region has 15 residues. CDR3 amino acids: CASSSSSGTSEEQFF. The CDR3 DNA reads TGCGCCAGCAGTTCCTCTAGCGGGACAAGCGAGGAGCAGTTCTTC.

This clone has just one count. The rearrangement uses TRBV13 and TRBJ1-2, with a tentative D call TRBD1 (5 bases). CDR3 length equals 15 residues. Germline loops: CDR1 PRHDT, CDR2 FYEKMQ (reference sequence). V lost 3 bases, J lost 6 bases, and 17 bases lay in between. For the CDR3, the DNA is TGTGCCAGCAGCTTCTCATTACAGGTTTGGGATGGCTACACCTTC. Translating it yields CASSFSLQVWDGYTF.

J is TRBJ2-2 and V is TRBV29-1; the match to TRBD2 covers 10 bases. This CDR3 comprises 14 residues. Germline CDR1 reads SQVTM; CDR2 reads ANQGSEA. Germline trimming cut 6 bases from V and 6 bases from J; bases unmatched to any gene: 7. The CDR3 DNA follows: TGCAGCGTCGTAGCGGGAGGACTAGCCGGGGAGCTGTTTTTT. Translation gives CSVVAGGLAGELFF.

The V call is TRBV6-4, the J call TRBJ2-1, with D possibly TRBD1 on 5 matching bases. This CDR3 contains 16 residues. Trimming removed 4 bases at V and 0 bases at J, with 13 bases between. The germline V gene has CDR1 MRHNA and CDR2 SNTAGT. The CDR3 coding sequence is TGTGCCAGCAGTGTTTACCAGGGTGGCTCCTACAATGAGCAGTTCTTC. Its translation is CASSVYQGGSYNEQFF.

This clone has only one observation. The V and J genes are TRBV29-1 and TRBJ1-1, with D possibly being TRBD1 (6 bases). The CDR3 has 12 residues. The V gene lost 7 bases and the J gene lost 4 bases, with 13 bases spanning the gap. CDR1 and CDR2 from the germline V gene are SQVTM and ANQGSEA. The CDR3: CSAIQGPTEAFF. The CDR3 DNA reads TGCAGCGCCATACAGGGACCCACTGAAGCTTTCTTT.

This clone was detected once. The chain links TRBV7-9 to TRBJ2-4, with D possibly TRBD1 on 5 matching bases. The CDR3 totals 14 residues. Trimming pared 4 bases from V and 10 bases from J, leaving 17 bases between. CDR1 and CDR2 (germline): SEHNR, FQNEAQ (reference sequence). DNA of the CDR3: TGTGCCAGCAGCTCGCCATACGCAAGGGGTATTCAGTACTTC. Protein product: CASSSPYARGIQYF.

The chain employs TRBV5-6 and TRBJ2-2, with TRBD2 identical over 10 bases. The CDR3 runs to 16 residues. Germline-derived CDR1 and CDR2 are SGHDT and YYEEEE. After removal of 3 bases from V and 2 bases from J, the junction contained 4 bases not matched to a gene. CDR3 nucleotide sequence: TGTGCCAGCAGCTCAGCGGGAGGGCCTAACACCGGGGAGCTGTTTTTT. Its protein is CASSSAGGPNTGELFF.

V usage is TRBV28 and J usage is TRBJ2-7, with TRBD2 matching 7 bases. V was clipped by 10 bases and J by 3 bases; unmatched bases: 12. This CDR3 has 14 amino acids. CDR1 is MDHEN, CDR2 SYDVKM, per germline. The CDR3 sequence: CATRLAGEGYEQYF. The CDR3 DNA follows: TGTGCCACCCGACTGGCGGGAGAGGGCTACGAGCAGTACTTC.

This chain links TRBV28 with TRBJ1-2; TRBD1 aligns across 7 bases. Germline CDR1 and CDR2: MDHEN and SYDVKM. V was clipped by 6 bases and J by 7 bases; unmatched bases: 8. This CDR3 contains 13 residues. This CDR3 is CASRPQGLSGYTF. As DNA, the CDR3 is TGTGCCAGCAGGCCACAGGGGCTGAGTGGCTACACCTTC.

A single count supports this clone. The rearrangement uses TRBV6-1 and TRBJ2-3, with TRBD1 as a possible D gene (6 bases). CDR3 size: 18 residues. Germline lookup yields CDR1 MNHNS and CDR2 SASEGT. The V end lost 3 bases, the J end lost 1 base, and 20 bases lay between the germline ends. As DNA, the CDR3 is TGTGCCAGCAGTGAGGACAGCCTCCACACTTGGGGCACAGATACGCAGTATTTT. Amino acid sequence: CASSEDSLHTWGTDTQYF.

This chain connects TRBV29-1 to TRBJ1-1, with 9 bases matching TRBD1. Trimming removed 6 bases from V and 10 bases from J; junction bases left unmatched: 15. The CDR3 spans 14 residues. Germline V gives CDR1 SQVTM, CDR2 ANQGSEA. Here the CDR3 DNA reads TGCAGCGTCTTTGGAGGACAGGGGCATTTAGGAGCTTTCTTT. Protein sequence: CSVFGGQGHLGAFF.

V usage is TRBV28 and J usage is TRBJ2-7, with 8 bases lining up with TRBD1. The germline CDR1 and CDR2 sequences are MDHEN and SYDVKM. J was trimmed by 4 bases and V by 10 bases; bases with no gene match: 9. The length of the CDR3 is 13 residues. The CDR3 loop reads CATLGDRLYEQYF. CDR3 bases: TGTGCCACACTGGGGGACAGGCTTTACGAGCAGTACTTC.

The sample holds one count of this clone. This chain links TRBV10-3 with TRBJ2-7; D unresolved. The CDR3 spans 11 residues. The germline CDR1 and CDR2 sequences are ENHRY and SYGVKD. The ends were cut back, 3 bases at V and 4 bases at J, with 4 bases in the middle. The CDR3 here is CAISDRYEQYF. The CDR3 DNA sequence: TGTGCCATCAGTGACCGGTACGAGCAGTACTTC.

The chain joins TRBV7-2 to TRBJ2-2, with D hard to call. Germline V gene data show CDR1 as SGHTA and CDR2 as FQGNSA. CDR3 length: 14 amino acids. V was cut by 3 bases and J by 4 bases, with 9 bases left in between. The CDR3, as DNA: TGTGCCAGCAGCTTTGGTAAACTCACCGGGGAGCTGTTTTTT. This gives the protein CASSFGKLTGELFF.

The chain is built from TRBV6-6 and TRBJ1-4; 9 bases map to TRBD1. This CDR3 has 15 amino acids. The trim removed 6 bases at V and 8 bases at J, leaving 10 bases unmatched. Per germline, CDR1 MNHNY and CDR2 SVGAGI (reference sequence). This CDR3 is CASSRAATGGEKLFF. For the CDR3, the DNA is TGTGCCAGCAGCAGGGCTGCGACAGGGGGGGAAAAACTGTTTTTT.

In this sample, this clone turned up a few times. The chain combines TRBV6-1 with TRBJ1-1; weak D call: TRBD1 (5 bases). The germline V and J ends were trimmed by 6 bases and 4 bases, with 15 bases remaining between them. The CDR3 has 14 amino acids. Germline values: CDR1 MNHNS, CDR2 SASEGT. The CDR3 spells CASRGEGLSTEAFF. The CDR3 DNA reads TGTGCCAGCAGGGGGGAGGGTTTGAGCACTGAAGCTTTCTTT.

This clone was recorded a few times. This sequence joins TRBV5-1 and TRBJ2-1; a possible D gene is TRBD2 (6 bases). CDR3 length: 13 residues. Trimming pared 4 bases from V and 6 bases from J, leaving 11 bases between. Germline V gene lookup returns CDR1 SGHRS and CDR2 YFSETQ. CDR3 protein: CASSVGTFNEQFF. The CDR3 nucleotides are TGCGCCAGCAGCGTAGGGACTTTCAATGAGCAGTTCTTC.